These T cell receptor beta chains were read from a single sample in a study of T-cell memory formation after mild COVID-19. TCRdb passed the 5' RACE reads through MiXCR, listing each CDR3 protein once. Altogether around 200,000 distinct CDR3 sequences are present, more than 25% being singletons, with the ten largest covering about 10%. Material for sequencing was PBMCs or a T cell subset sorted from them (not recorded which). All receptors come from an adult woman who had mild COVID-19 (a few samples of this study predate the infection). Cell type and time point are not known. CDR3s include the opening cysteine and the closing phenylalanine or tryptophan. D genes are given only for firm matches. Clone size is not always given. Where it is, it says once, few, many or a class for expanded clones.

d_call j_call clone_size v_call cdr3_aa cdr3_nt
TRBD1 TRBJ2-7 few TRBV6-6 CASSPGTASHYEQYF TGTGCCAGCAGCCCCGGGACAGCTAGTCACTACGAGCAGTACTTC
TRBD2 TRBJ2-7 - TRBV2 CASSGGAGVSHEQYF TGTGCCAGCAGTGGTGGCGCGGGGGTCTCCCACGAGCAGTACTTC
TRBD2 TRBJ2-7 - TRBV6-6 CASRSPSGSSYEQYF TGTGCCAGCAGATCCCCTAGCGGGAGCTCCTACGAGCAGTACTTC
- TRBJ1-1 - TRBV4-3 CASSRDEGNRNTEAFF TGCGCCAGCAGCCGAGACGAGGGAAATCGGAACACTGAAGCTTTCTTT
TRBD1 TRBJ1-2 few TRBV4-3 CASSQGVGQGDYGYTF TGCGCCAGCAGCCAAGGTGTTGGACAGGGGGACTATGGCTACACCTTC
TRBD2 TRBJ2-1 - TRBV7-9 CASSAPTSSGRRNEQFF TGTGCCAGCAGCGCACCCACCTCTAGCGGGAGGCGGAATGAGCAGTTCTTC
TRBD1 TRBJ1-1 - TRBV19 CASSAQGANTEAFF TGTGCCAGTAGTGCCCAGGGGGCGAACACTGAAGCTTTCTTT
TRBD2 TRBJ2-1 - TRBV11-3 CASSPRTSAFYNEQFF TGTGCCAGCAGCCCCCGGACTAGCGCCTTCTACAATGAGCAGTTCTTC
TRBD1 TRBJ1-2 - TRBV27 CASSLRGPARGLGKTF TGTGCCAGCAGTCTTAGGGGGCCTGCCAGGGGGCTCGGGAAGACCTTC
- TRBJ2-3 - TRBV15 CATSRGAGTSTDTQYF TGTGCCACCAGCAGAGGGGCTGGGACTAGCACAGATACGCAGTATTTT
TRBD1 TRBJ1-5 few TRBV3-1 CASNNQGAGDQPQHF TGTGCCAGCAACAACCAGGGGGCAGGGGATCAGCCCCAGCATTTT
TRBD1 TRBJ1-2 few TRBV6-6 CASRPPGQGTTNYGYTF TGTGCCAGCAGACCTCCGGGACAGGGGACAACTAACTATGGCTACACCTTC
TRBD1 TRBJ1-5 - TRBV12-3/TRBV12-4 CASSWTGGNQPQHF TGTGCCAGCAGTTGGACAGGTGGAAATCAGCCCCAGCATTTT
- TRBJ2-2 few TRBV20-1 CSARDGGRGTGELFF TGCAGTGCTAGAGATGGTGGCCGGGGAACCGGGGAGCTGTTTTTT
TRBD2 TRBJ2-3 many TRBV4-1 CASSNREGSGTDTQYF TGCGCCAGCAGCAACCGGGAGGGCAGTGGAACAGATACGCAGTATTTT
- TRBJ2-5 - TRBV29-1 CSGRRGPGETQYF TGCAGCGGGCGTAGGGGACCAGGAGAGACCCAGTACTTC
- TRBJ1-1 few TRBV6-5 CASSYRGSRTMNTEAFF TGTGCCAGCAGTTACCGTGGCAGTCGGACCATGAACACTGAAGCTTTCTTT
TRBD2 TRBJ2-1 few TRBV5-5 CASSLSGRNEQFF TGTGCCAGCAGCTTAAGCGGGAGAAATGAGCAGTTCTTC
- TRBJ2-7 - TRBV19 CASSSGQEQYF TGTGCCAGTAGTAGCGGGCAAGAGCAGTACTTC
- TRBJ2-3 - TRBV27 CASSAGVWAADTQYF TGTGCCAGCAGTGCCGGGGTCTGGGCAGCAGATACGCAGTATTTT
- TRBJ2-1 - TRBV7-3 CASSPTRVGSYNEQFF TGTGCCAGCAGTCCGACTAGAGTTGGCTCCTACAATGAGCAGTTCTTC
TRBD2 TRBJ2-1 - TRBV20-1 CSARGLLAGGFNEQFF TGCAGTGCTAGAGGTCTTCTAGCGGGAGGGTTCAATGAGCAGTTCTTC
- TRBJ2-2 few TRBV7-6 CASSLVATGELFF TGTGCCAGCAGCTTAGTAGCGACCGGGGAGCTGTTTTTT
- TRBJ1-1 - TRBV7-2 CASSVGPNTEAFF TGTGCCAGCAGCGTTGGACCGAACACTGAAGCTTTCTTT
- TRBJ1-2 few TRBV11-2 CASSPGQNNNYGYTF TGTGCCAGCAGCCCAGGACAGAATAATAACTATGGCTACACCTTC